These 6 T cell receptor beta chains were sequenced from one sample in a study of control samples from healthy donors and cancer patients. TCRdb's table, derived via immunoSEQ multiplex PCR, lists solely in-frame clones and lacks some. The sample carries more than 75,000 clones, 85% to 90% recorded once. Sequenced: PBMCs. These receptors came from a woman aged 60-70 years with head and neck cancer.

The chain uses TRBV2 and TRBJ2-3; no definite D call. V was trimmed by 6 bases and J by 0 bases, leaving 19 bases between them. The CDR3 has 17 amino acids. In germline, CDR1 is SNHLY, CDR2 FYNNEI. The DNA for the CDR3 is TGTGCCAGCAGCCCGTCCATACATAGTCAAAGCACAGATACGCAGTATTTT. It yields the protein CASSPSIHSQSTDTQYF.

This clone was found once. This chain uses TRBV13 with TRBJ2-5; perhaps TRBD1 as D (6 bases). The V end lost 0 bases, the J end lost 1 base, and 6 bases lay between the germline ends. Germline lookup yields CDR1 PRHDT and CDR2 FYEKMQ (reference sequence). This CDR3 has 14 residues. As DNA, the CDR3 is TGTGCCAGCAGCTTAGGGACAGGCCAAGAGACCCAGTACTTC. Amino acid sequence: CASSLGTGQETQYF.

The chain employs TRBV25-1 and TRBJ2-3; maybe TRBD1 (5 bases). Trimming took off 3 bases at V and 0 bases at J, with 7 bases between the two ends. Germline CDR1 reads MGHDK; CDR2 reads SYGVNS. This CDR3 region has 14 residues. The CDR3 protein is CASSDRQSTDTQYF. CDR3 DNA sequence: TGTGCCAGCAGTGATCGACAGAGCACAGATACGCAGTATTTT.

The chain carries TRBV5-4 and TRBJ2-5; D not certain. The CDR3 length is 14 residues. Between the trimmed V and J ends, which lost 2 bases and 0 bases, there was a span of 8 bases. The germline V gene encodes CDR1 SGHNT and CDR2 YYREEE (reference sequence). Here the CDR3 reads CASSLTTNQETQYF. The CDR3 region has the DNA TGTGCCAGCAGCTTAACCACAAACCAAGAGACCCAGTACTTC. Full variable domain (outside the CDR3, taken from reference TRBV5-4 and TRBJ2-5): ETGVTQSPTHLIKTRGQQVTLRCSSQSGHNTVSWYQQALGQGPQFIFQYYREEENGRGNFPPRFSGLQFPNYSSELNVNALELDDSALYLCASSLTTNQETQYFGPGTRLLVL.

The chain uses TRBV5-4 and TRBJ1-6, with D uncertain. The CDR3 is 14 residues long. CDR1 is SGHNT and CDR2 is YYREEE in the germline V gene (reference sequence). V shed 0 bases and J shed 7 bases, with 8 bases lying between them. CDR3 in amino acids: CASSLGVGNSPLHF. CDR3 coding DNA: TGTGCCAGCAGCTTGGGCGTGGGAAATTCACCCCTCCACTTT.

The genes are TRBV2 and TRBJ2-3; 9 bases line up with TRBD1. CDR1 and CDR2 from the germline V gene are SNHLY and FYNNEI. This CDR3 spans 15 amino acids. Trimming took 3 bases from V and 6 from J; bases not matched to a gene: 7. The CDR3 bases are TGTGCCAGCAGTGACGGCAAACAGGGGGCGGATACGCAGTATTTT. Its translation is CASSDGKQGADTQYF. The full variable domain, rest sourced from reference TRBV2 and TRBJ2-3, is EPEVTQTPSHQVTQMGQEVILRCVPISNHLYFYWYRQILGQKVEFLVSFYNNEISEKSEIFDDQFSVERPDGSNFTLKIRSTKLEDSAMYFCASSDGKQGADTQYFGPGTRLTVL.